This TCR beta chain was found in a study of Graves' ophthalmopathy and Graves' hyperthyroidism. This clonotype was picked up one time. Its antigen is undetermined. Germline V CDR1 and CDR2: ENHRY, SYGVKD. Trimming removed 5 bases at V and 1 base at J, with 11 bases between. CDR3 size: 14 residues. Amplified TCR beta CDR3 regions were obtained using RNA transcripts as template. Amplification began with first-round RT-PCR using HTBI primers, then second-round multiplex PCR was performed. TCRdb called the multiplex PCR reads again in MiXCR, with one record for every CDR3 protein. The sample comprises about 620,000 distinct CDR3 sequences, 20% to 25% of which are singletons, and roughly 6.9% rests with the top ten. Findings and caveats of the study: A majority of expanded thyroid clonotypes exceeding 0.001 frequency were likewise present in blood.

The TCR was taken from a woman aged 18-29 years with stable Graves' hyperthyroidism. Some clones in this sample may be carry-over from other donors' samples. Input material: peripheral blood. This chain uses TRBV10-3 with TRBJ1-1; the D is unclear. CDR3 nucleotides: TGTGCCATCAGTTCCCTCGTTGAGAACACTGAAGCTTTCTTT. This codes for CAISSLVENTEAFF.